The present T cell receptor (beta chain) was sequenced within a study of cytomegalovirus exposure and HLA in healthy donors (dated by TCRdb to 2016 to 2017). Turning to the overall study: In an earlier analysis of 450 to 750 of the donors, approximately 300 Gb of sequence data and 90 million to 120 million unique TCR beta sequences from about 179 million T cells were reported. The later analysis used no new phenotypic data to find candidate immune exposures, relying instead on TCR beta sequences and their occurrence across donors. In a later analysis, previously published TCR beta repertoires from more than 500 donors were re-analyzed and high-resolution HLA genotyping was added so that TCR occurrence patterns could be studied. A separate validation cohort of approximately 120 different subjects was used in addition to the 666-subject first cohort. The study aimed to test whether signatures of past pathogen exposure could be identified by cataloging public T cell receptors. Across some 400 genotyped donors of the cohort, an average of roughly 250,000 unique TCR beta nucleotide sequences per donor were sequenced, and roughly 18% of those sequences were non-productive. An earlier analysis of 587 of the donors used high-throughput TCR beta sequencing to judge whether each TCR beta V gene segment behaved as functional or pseudogenic. The study combined high-throughput TCR immunosequencing, statistical association of individual TCRs with disease status, and machine learning to predict cytomegalovirus infection status. Using immunosequencing, the study profiled T cell repertoires from 666 subjects and related those repertoires to cytomegalovirus serostatus. The number of typed donors differed by locus: about 620-640 for A, B, C, DRB1 and DQB1; 500 to 550 for DQA1; approximately 610 for DPA1; and 400 to 480 for DPB1. An early release that covered roughly 600 HLA-typed donors contained around 330 gigabases of sequencing data and 85 million to 100 million unique TCR sequences. Every repertoire in the discovery cohort had been generated on one and the same sequencing platform. Genome-wide SNP genotypes for about three fifths of the roughly 700 donors were used in a later genetic analysis, which treated that subset as a discovery cohort. Because of strong linkage in the cohort, a handful of DR-DQ haplotypes were treated as single units for association and clustering. HLA typing covered class I and class II loci at four-digit resolution. Donor age, sex, ethnicity and CMV serostatus were compiled alongside the repertoire data. Among the roughly 400 genotyped donors, about 85% belonged to the genetic ancestry cluster associated with self-reported Caucasian donors.

Results the study describes overall, beyond this receptor: The study gave a list of under 200 TCR beta chains associated with cytomegalovirus. Because HLA typing was unavailable for some donors at each locus, only the typed subset was used in association tests. A later analysis reported that several top co-occurrence clusters appeared linked to parvovirus B19, influenza, CMV and Epstein-Barr virus. The earlier analysis of 587 of the donors excluded some 15 rarely observed V segments, including chromosome 9 orphons, because counts were too low. The cohort was sequenced for TCR beta chains only, and without alpha or paired-chain data the features that could be detected were limited. Strong co-occurrence of HLA alleles, especially DR and DQ, made assigning TCR associations to individual alleles difficult. Roughly uniform sequencing depth across donors was assumed in presence/absence analyses, although this assumption may not hold. For the cohort, immune exposure information was limited to CMV serostatus. In a later analysis, TCR association rates were found to vary across HLA loci, with the most associated TCRs seen for DRB1 alleles and the fewest for HLA-C alleles. A later analysis found that HLA-associated TCR beta chains were more clonally expanded and had lower generation probabilities than equally common non-associated chains. According to a later analysis, most CMV-associated TCR beta chains appeared to be HLA-restricted, and the HLA associations seemed to be driven largely by CMV exposure. Linkage disequilibrium might explain the correlated functional status among segregating V segments, but an unknown experimental factor could not be excluded. According to a later genetic analysis, donors in an Asian-associated ancestry cluster had fewer N-insertions in productive TCRs than the approximately 700-donor mean. A group of highly shared sequence variants was considered likely to be a technical artifact of the sequencing pipeline. The classifier was reported to diagnose cytomegalovirus status with high specificity and sensitivity in both the original cohort and the validation cohort. A later genetic analysis associated a missense DCLRE1C variant with V-gene and J-gene trimming of TCR beta chains, and an independent cohort replicated the association. In an earlier analysis of under 600 of the donors, most TCR beta V segments were observed in productive rearrangements about 87% or about 30% of the time, broadly matching IMGT annotations. Some IMGT-functional V segments, including TRBV6-2 and TRBV6-3, could not be distinguished by the 87-base-pair reads and were therefore excluded. Most TCR sequences were observed very rarely across donors, whereas some public TCRs were present in many individuals. A further reported finding was that TCR beta sequences accurately predicted the HLA-A and HLA-B alleles for most subjects in the first cohort. According to the authors, the approach could potentially be generalized to other disease states and immunological phenotypes. In vitro tests confirmed that three of the cytomegalovirus-associated TCR beta chains recognize cytomegalovirus antigens. In a later analysis, about 17,000 TCR beta sequences were associated with specific HLA alleles at a false discovery rate of 0.05.

From its cysteine to its phenylalanine, the CDR3 spans 13 amino acids. The retained sequence is limited to the CDR3, 39 bases, with the frame set at the first base. CDR1 is given as MDHEN and CDR2 as SYDVKM, both from the germline V gene. A distance of 12 bases separates the germline ends of V and J, which lose 6 bases and 6 bases respectively. The table lists this clone with a few counts. It lacks a known antigen. Base quality data are lacking; no much larger clone is found one base away. Libraries were built with the immunoSEQ multiplex PCR assay. For the multiplex PCR, a mixture combining 60 forward primers for TCR Vbeta segments and 13 reverse primers for TCR Jbeta segments was used. Amplification of the CDR3 region of rearranged TCR beta genes was performed with a multiplex PCR assay on genomic DNA. The amplified TCR beta libraries were sequenced on the Illumina HiSeq System as 87-base-pair reads. The source study handled its data this way. A later analysis tallied around 87 million unique TCR beta chains across the 666 repertoires, and about 12 million of those chains were shared by two or more donors. A nearest-neighbor algorithm error-corrected the raw reads and collapsed the reads into unique sequences, merging closely related sequences to remove PCR and sequencing errors. V, D and J gene segments were assigned by aligning CDR3 sequences to IMGT reference sequences. Each retained sequence needed at least a six-nucleotide match to both a V gene segment and a J gene segment. A rearrangement counted as productive if the CDR3 had no stop codons and remained in frame with V and J, and every other rearrangement counted as non-productive. Following IMGT convention, CDR3 was defined as the stretch from the second conserved V-encoded cysteine up to the conserved J-encoded phenylalanine. The earlier analysis of 500 to 600 of the donors excluded sequences that lacked an unambiguous match to a single V gene segment. In an earlier analysis of 587 of the donors, a V segment was called functional when productive rearrangements were above 56.7%, and segregating when the standard deviation between donors exceeded 5%. A statistical classification framework was built to diagnose cytomegalovirus status from the catalog of TCR beta chain sequences. A later analysis assigned V and J genes by comparing TCR nucleotide sequences with IMGT/GENE-DB human TR gene sequences. Using the TCRdist pipeline, a later analysis assigned CDR3 sequences along with most-parsimonious VDJ recombination scenarios. In a later analysis, each TCR beta chain was defined by its CDR3 amino acid sequence together with its V-gene family, and reads lacking a unique V-gene family were excluded. To address suspected cross-contamination and a sequencing artifact, a later analysis removed around 590 highly shared, low-generation-probability nucleotide sequences. In a later analysis, a clonal expansion index for each public chain was calculated from normalized within-repertoire ranks of inferred template counts. A later analysis computed generation probabilities with a VDJ recombination model fitted to out-of-frame rearrangements, and checked the results against IGoR. In a later analysis, TCR-TCR, TCR-HLA and TCR-CMV co-occurrence was scored with hypergeometric tests, and a repertoire-size bias correction was applied to TCR pairs. To estimate false discovery rates, a later analysis permuted the HLA or CMV assignments 20 times. A later analysis grouped co-occurring TCRs with DBSCAN, adding TCRdist sequence similarity when clustering within HLA-allele-positive subsets. For co-occurrence clustering, repertoires with fewer than 30,000 or more than 120,000 public chains were excluded, along with 5 or 6 repertoires with anomalous nucleotide sharing. Sourced from immuneACCESS, this table was stored by TCRdb with only in-frame sequences that have V and J called. A share of the clones is absent; for the studies checked, an unresolved V gene accounts for under half, and the remainder has no known explanation. That table gives V, J and clone size, and the DNA gave D and trimming. The sample data list fewer than 110,000 clones, and 81% of these were observed just once. Of the sample, approximately 2.4% falls within the top ten clones.

In total, approximately 610 healthy bone marrow donors made up the cohort. At the time of sampling, all cohort members were nominally healthy, though unrecorded immune exposures were likely present. The donor was CMV seronegative and belonged to the group of 350 to 400 seronegative cohort members. Each donor provided a peripheral blood sample, and peripheral blood mononuclear cells were used for TCR beta sequencing. Genomic DNA extraction from the blood cell samples was performed with the Qiagen DNeasy Blood Extraction Kit. Material: PBMCs. Recombination joined TRBV28 with TRBJ1-3, and possibly TRBD1, on 5 matching bases. The TCR was taken from a man aged 25 to 40 in good health and CMV-seronegative. The sequenced DNA is TGTGCCAGCAGCTATACGGGGGAAAACACCATATATTTT. This gives the protein CASSYTGENTIYF. Joined to the reference TRBV28 and TRBJ1-3 proteins, this CDR3 gives the full variable domain: DVKVTQSSRYLVKRTGEKVFLECVQDMDHENMFWYRQDPGLGLRLIYFSYDVKMKEKGDIPEGYSVSREKKERFSLILESASTNQTSMYLCASSYTGENTIYFGEGSWLTVV.